Described below is a single TCR beta chain sequence and its context. At the DNA level, this CDR3 is encoded by other sequences in the same sample as well. V lost 0 bases, J lost 0 bases, and 4 bases lay in between. In germline, CDR1 is SGHRS, CDR2 YFSETQ. The CDR3 consists of 15 residues. Sequenced by immunoSEQ multiplex PCR; TCRdb stores in-frame clones only, minus some. Among more than 50,000 clones listed, 75% to 90% were seen once. These data belong to a study of OX40 agonist ivuxolimab in advanced cancers. At the level of the study: Participants, 75% to 90% male, averaged 60 years of age, ranging from about 23 to 90. Among those treated, three patients had partial responses, one with hepatocellular carcinoma and two with cutaneous melanoma.

This chain uses TRBV5-1 with TRBJ2-6, with unresolved D. This TCR was sampled from an adult with an advanced solid tumor such as melanoma, head and neck, liver or kidney cancer. Sequencing was performed on CD4+ or CD8+ T cells sorted from blood, taken in a trial of the OX40 agonist ivuxolimab. The CDR3 sequence is CASSLEASGANVLTF. CDR3 nucleotide sequence: TGCGCCAGCAGCTTGGAGGCCTCTGGGGCCAACGTCCTGACTTTC.